This T cell receptor (beta chain) was captured in a study of T cell responses to AZD1222 COVID-19 vaccine. Study results and limitations: CD4 TCRs associated with vaccination spanned spike, dominating at 160-218 and 743-854.

Profiled with immunoSEQ multiplex PCR; TCRdb holds only in-frame clones, not every one. This sample has more than 250,000 clones, with approximately 95% found just once. This CDR3 comprises 13 residues. The V gene lost 2 bases and the J gene lost 3 bases, with 7 bases spanning the gap. Germline loops: CDR1 KGHSH, CDR2 LQKENI. On this clone itself: The target antigen is unknown.

The specimen comprised peripheral blood, sampled on day 0 of AZD1222 vaccination. The TCR originated in an adult in good health. J is TRBJ1-2 and V is TRBV18; D unclear. The CDR3: CASSPAADYGYTF. In DNA form, the CDR3 reads TGTGCCAGCTCACCAGCGGCTGACTATGGCTACACCTTC.